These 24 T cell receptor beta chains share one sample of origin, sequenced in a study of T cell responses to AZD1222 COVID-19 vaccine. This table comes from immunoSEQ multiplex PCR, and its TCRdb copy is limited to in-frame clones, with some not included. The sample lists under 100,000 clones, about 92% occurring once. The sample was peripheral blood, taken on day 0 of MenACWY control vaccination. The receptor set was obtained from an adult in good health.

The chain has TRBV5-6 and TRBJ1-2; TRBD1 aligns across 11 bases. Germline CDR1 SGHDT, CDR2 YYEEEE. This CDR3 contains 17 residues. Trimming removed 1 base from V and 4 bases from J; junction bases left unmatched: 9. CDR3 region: CASSLTTGTGGGYGYTF. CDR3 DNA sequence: TGTGCCAGCAGCTTGACAACCGGGACAGGGGGTGGCTATGGCTACACCTTC.

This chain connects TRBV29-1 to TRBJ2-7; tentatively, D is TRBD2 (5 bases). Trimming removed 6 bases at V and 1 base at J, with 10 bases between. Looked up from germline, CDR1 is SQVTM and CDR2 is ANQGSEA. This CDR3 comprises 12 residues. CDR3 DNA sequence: TGCAGCGTCGGACGGGGTTCCTACGAGCAGTACTTC. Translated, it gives CSVGRGSYEQYF.

CDR3 sequence reads: CASRWDGGYTF. The DNA for the CDR3 is TGTGCCAGCAGATGGGACGGTGGCTACACCTTC. This chain uses TRBV12-3 or TRBV12-4 with TRBJ1-2; possibly TRBD1 for D (5 bases). Trimming left V 6 bases short and J 7 bases short, with 9 bases between. The CDR3 extends over 11 amino acids.

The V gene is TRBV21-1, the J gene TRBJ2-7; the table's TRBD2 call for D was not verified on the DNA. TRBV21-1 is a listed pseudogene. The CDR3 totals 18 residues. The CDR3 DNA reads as TGTGCCAGCAGCACCCAAAAGACAGCGGGGCGAAGATCCTACGAGCAGTACTTC. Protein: CASSTQKTAGRRSYEQYF.

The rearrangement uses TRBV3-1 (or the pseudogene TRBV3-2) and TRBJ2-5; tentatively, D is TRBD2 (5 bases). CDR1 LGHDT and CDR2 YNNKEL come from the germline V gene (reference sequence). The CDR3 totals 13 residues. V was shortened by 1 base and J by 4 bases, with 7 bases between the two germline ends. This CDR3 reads CASSQGLAETQYF. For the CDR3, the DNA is TGTGCCAGCAGCCAAGGTCTAGCAGAGACCCAGTACTTC.

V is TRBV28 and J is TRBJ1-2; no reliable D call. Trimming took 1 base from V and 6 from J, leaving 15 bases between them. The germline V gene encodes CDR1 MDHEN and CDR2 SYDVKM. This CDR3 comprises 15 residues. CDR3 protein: CASSLFVPSRHGYTF. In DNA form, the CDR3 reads TGTGCCAGCAGTTTATTTGTCCCTTCCCGACATGGCTACACCTTC.

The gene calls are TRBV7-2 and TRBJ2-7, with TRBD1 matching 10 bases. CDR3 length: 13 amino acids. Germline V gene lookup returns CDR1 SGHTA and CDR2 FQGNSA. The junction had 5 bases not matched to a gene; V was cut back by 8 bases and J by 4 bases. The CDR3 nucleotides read TGTGCCAGCCGAGGACAGGGGGTTTACGAGCAGTACTTC. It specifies CASRGQGVYEQYF.

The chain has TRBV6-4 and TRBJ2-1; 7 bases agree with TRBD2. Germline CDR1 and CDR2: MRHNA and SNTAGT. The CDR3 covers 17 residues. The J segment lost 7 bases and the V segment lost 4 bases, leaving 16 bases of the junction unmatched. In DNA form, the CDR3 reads TGTGCCAGCAGTGTGGGAGCTAATCGCGGCGGGAGAAATGAGCAGTTCTTC. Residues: CASSVGANRGGRNEQFF.

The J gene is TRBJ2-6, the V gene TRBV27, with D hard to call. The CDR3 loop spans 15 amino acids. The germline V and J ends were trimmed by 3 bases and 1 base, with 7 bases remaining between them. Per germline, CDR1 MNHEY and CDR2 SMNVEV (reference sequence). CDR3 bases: TGTGCCAGCAGTTTTCTGAGGTCTGGGGCCAACGTCCTGACTTTC. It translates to CASSFLRSGANVLTF.

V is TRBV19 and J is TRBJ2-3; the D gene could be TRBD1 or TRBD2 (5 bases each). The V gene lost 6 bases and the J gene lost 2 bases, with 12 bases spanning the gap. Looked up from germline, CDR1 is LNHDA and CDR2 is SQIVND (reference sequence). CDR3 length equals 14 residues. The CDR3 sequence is CASRIGDLTDTQYF. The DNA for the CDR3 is TGTGCCAGTAGAATCGGGGACCTCACAGATACGCAGTATTTT.

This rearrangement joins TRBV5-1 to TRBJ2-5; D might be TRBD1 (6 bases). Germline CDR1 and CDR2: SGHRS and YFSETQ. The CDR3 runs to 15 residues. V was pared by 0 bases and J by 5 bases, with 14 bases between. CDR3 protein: CASSLGTGWRETQYF. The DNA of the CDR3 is TGCGCCAGCAGCTTGGGTACAGGGTGGAGGGAGACCCAGTACTTC.

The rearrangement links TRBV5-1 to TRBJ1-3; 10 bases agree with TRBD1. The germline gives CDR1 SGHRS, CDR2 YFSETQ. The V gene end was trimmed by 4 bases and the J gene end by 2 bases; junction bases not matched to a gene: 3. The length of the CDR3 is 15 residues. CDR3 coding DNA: TGCGCCAGCAGCCCCGGGACAGGGGCTGGAAACACCATATATTTT. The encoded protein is CASSPGTGAGNTIYF.

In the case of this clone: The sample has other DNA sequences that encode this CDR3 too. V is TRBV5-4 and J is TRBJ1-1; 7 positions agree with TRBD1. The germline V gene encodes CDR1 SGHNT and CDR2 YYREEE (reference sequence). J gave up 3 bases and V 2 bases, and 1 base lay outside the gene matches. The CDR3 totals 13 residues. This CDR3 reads CASSFTGDTEAFF. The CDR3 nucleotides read TGTGCCAGCAGCTTTACAGGGGACACTGAAGCTTTCTTT.

Written as DNA, the CDR3 is TGTGCCAGCAGTAGAGAGGGGGCTGGAGATACGCAGTATTTT. This sequence encodes CASSREGAGDTQYF. V usage is TRBV6-5 and J usage is TRBJ2-3; 7 nucleotides align to TRBD1. The length of the CDR3 is 14 residues. The germline V gene encodes CDR1 MNHEY and CDR2 SVGAGI. J was trimmed by 5 bases and V by 5 bases; bases with no gene match: 7.

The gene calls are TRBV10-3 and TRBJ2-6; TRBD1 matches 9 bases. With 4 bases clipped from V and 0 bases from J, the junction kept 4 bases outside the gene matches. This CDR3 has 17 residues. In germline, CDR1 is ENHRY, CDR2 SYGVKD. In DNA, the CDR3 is TGTGCCATCAGTGGAGGGACAGGGTCCTCTGGGGCCAACGTCCTGACTTTC. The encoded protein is CAISGGTGSSGANVLTF.

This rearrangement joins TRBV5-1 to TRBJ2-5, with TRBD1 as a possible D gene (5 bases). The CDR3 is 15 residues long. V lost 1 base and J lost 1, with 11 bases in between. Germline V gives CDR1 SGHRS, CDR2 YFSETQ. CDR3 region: CASSLQGLLQETQYF. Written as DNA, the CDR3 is TGCGCCAGCAGCTTGCAGGGTCTCCTCCAAGAGACCCAGTACTTC.

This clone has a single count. CDR3 in amino acids: CASSLGGQVHEAFF. The CDR3 DNA sequence: TGCGCCAGCAGCTTGGGGGGACAGGTCCATGAAGCTTTCTTT. This chain links TRBV5-1 with TRBJ1-1; 8 positions match TRBD1. Germline V gene data show CDR1 as SGHRS and CDR2 as YFSETQ. The CDR3 consists of 14 residues. V shed 0 bases and J 7 bases; nucleotides not matched to a gene: 5.

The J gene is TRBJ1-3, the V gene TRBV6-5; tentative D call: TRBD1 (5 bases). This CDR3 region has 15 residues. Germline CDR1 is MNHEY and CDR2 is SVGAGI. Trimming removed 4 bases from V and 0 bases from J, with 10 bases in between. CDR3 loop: CASSSRQISGNTIYF. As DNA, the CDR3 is TGTGCCAGCAGTTCCCGACAGATCTCTGGAAACACCATATATTTT.

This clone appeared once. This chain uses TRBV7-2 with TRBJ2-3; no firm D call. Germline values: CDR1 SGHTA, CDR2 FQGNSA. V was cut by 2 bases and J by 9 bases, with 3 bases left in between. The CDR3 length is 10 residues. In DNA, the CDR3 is TGTGCCAGCAGCTTACAGACGCAGTATTTT. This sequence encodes CASSLQTQYF.

The CDR3 DNA reads TGTGCCAGCCTGGAGGGACTAGTCACAGATACGCAGTATTTT. It yields the protein CASLEGLVTDTQYF. V gene TRBV2 combines with J gene TRBJ2-3, with 8 positions matching TRBD2. The CDR3 runs 14 residues. V lost 8 bases and J lost 2; bases outside the gene matches: 6. CDR1 is SNHLY, CDR2 FYNNEI, per germline.

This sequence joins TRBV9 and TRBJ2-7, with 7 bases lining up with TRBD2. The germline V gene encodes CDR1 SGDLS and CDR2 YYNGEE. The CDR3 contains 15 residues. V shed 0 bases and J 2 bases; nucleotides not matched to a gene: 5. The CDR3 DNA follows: TGTGCCAGCAGCGTAGGATCTAGCGGTGCCTACGAGCAGTACTTC. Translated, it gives CASSVGSSGAYEQYF. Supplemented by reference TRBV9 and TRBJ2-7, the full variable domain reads DSGVTQTPKHLITATGQRVTLRCSPRSGDLSVYWYQQSLDQGLQFLIQYYNGEERAKGNILERFSAQQFPDLHSELNLSSLELGDSALYFCASSVGSSGAYEQYFGPGTRLTVT.

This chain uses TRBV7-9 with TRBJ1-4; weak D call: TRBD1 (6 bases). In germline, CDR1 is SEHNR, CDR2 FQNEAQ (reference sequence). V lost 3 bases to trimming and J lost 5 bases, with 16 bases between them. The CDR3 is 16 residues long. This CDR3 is CASSFLADSVNEKLFF. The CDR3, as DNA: TGTGCCAGCAGCTTCCTTGCGGACAGCGTGAATGAAAAACTGTTTTTT. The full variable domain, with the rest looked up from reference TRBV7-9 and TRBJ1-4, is DTGVSQNPRHKITKRGQNVTFRCDPISEHNRLYWYRQTLGQGPEFLTYFQNEAQLEKSRLLSDRFSAERPKGSFSTLEIQRTEQGDSAMYLCASSFLADSVNEKLFFGSGTQLSVL.

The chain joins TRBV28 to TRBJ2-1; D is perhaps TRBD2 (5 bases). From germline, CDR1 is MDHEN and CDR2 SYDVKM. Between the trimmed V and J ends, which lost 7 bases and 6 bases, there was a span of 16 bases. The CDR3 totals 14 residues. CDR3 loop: CASTSEVSLNEQFF. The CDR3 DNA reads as TGTGCCAGCACCTCGGAGGTGTCCCTCAATGAGCAGTTCTTC.

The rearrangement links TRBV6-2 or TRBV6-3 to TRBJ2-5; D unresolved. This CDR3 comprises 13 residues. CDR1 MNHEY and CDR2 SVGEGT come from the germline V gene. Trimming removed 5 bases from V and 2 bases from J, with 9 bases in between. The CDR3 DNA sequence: TGTGCCAGCAGTCCAGAGGAACAAGAGACCCAGTACTTC. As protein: CASSPEEQETQYF.